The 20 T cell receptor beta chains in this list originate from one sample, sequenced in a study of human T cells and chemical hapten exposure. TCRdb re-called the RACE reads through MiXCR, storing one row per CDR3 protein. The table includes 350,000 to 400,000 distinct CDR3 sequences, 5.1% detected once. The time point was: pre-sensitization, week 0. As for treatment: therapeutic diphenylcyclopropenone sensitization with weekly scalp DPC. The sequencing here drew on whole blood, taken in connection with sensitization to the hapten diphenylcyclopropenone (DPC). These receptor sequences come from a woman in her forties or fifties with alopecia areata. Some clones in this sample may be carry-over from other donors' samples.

Here the CDR3 DNA reads TGTGCCAGCAGCCCTCCCCAGGGGGCAACTAATGAAAAACTGTTTTTT. Translating it yields CASSPPQGATNEKLFF. This chain links TRBV6-6 with TRBJ1-4, with 7 bases identical to TRBD1. The CDR3 is 16 residues long. V was clipped by 6 bases and J by 0 bases; unmatched bases: 7. Looked up from germline, CDR1 is MNHNY and CDR2 is SVGAGI (reference sequence).

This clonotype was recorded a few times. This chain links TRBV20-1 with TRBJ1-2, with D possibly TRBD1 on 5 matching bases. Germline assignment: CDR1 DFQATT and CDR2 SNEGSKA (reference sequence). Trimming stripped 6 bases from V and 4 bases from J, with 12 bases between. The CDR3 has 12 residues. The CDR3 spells CSAQTGTYGYTF. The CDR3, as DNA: TGCAGTGCCCAGACCGGGACCTATGGCTACACCTTC.

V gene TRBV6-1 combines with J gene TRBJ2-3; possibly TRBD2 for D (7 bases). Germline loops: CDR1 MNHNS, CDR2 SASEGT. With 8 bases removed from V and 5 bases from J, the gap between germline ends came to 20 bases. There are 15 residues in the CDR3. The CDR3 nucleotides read TGTGCCAGCTGCGAATTGGGGGGGGCCAGAGATACGCAGTATTTT. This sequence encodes CASCELGGARDTQYF.

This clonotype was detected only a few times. DNA for the CDR3: TGTGCCAGCAGTTCGTTACAGGCTGGGGCCAACGTCCTGACTTTC. This sequence encodes CASSSLQAGANVLTF. This chain connects TRBV6-5 to TRBJ2-6, with D tentatively TRBD1 (5 bases). Trimming removed 4 bases at V and 2 bases at J, with 9 bases between. The germline gives CDR1 MNHEY, CDR2 SVGAGI. The CDR3 has 15 residues.

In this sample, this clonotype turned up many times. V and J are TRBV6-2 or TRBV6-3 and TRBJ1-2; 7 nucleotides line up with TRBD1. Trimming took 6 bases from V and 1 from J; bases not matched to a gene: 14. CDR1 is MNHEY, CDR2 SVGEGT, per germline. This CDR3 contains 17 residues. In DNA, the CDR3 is TGTGCCAGCAGCCGACCGACCCGGACAGGCCTTAACTATGGCTACACCTTC. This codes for CASSRPTRTGLNYGYTF.

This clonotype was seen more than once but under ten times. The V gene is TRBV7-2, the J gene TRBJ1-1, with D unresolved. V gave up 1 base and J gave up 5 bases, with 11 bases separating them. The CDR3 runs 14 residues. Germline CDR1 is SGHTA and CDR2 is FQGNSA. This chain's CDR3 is CASSLVRGRTEAFF. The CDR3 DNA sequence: TGTGCCAGCAGCTTAGTCCGGGGTCGAACTGAAGCTTTCTTT.

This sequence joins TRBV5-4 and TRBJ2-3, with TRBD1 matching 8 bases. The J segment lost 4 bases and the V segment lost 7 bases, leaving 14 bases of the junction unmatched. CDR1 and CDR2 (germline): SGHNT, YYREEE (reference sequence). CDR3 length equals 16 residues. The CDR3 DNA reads TGTGCCAGCGCTCCTAGACAGGGGCGTTTTGCAGATACGCAGTATTTT. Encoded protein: CASAPRQGRFADTQYF.

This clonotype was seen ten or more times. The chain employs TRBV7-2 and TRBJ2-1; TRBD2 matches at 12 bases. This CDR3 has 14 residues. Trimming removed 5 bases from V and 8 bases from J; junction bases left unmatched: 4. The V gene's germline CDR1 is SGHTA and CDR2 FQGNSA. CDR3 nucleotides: TGTGCCAGCAGCCCGACTAGCGGGGGCTATGAGCAGTTCTTC. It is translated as CASSPTSGGYEQFF.

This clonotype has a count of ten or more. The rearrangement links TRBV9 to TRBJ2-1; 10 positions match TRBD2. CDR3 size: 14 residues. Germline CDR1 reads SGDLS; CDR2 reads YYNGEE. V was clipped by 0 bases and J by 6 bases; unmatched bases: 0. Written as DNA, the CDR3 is TGTGCCAGCAGCGTAGCTAGCGGGGGCAATGAGCAGTTCTTC. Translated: CASSVASGGNEQFF. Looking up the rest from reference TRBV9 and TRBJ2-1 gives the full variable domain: DSGVTQTPKHLITATGQRVTLRCSPRSGDLSVYWYQQSLDQGLQFLIQYYNGEERAKGNILERFSAQQFPDLHSELNLSSLELGDSALYFCASSVASGGNEQFFGPGTRLTVL.

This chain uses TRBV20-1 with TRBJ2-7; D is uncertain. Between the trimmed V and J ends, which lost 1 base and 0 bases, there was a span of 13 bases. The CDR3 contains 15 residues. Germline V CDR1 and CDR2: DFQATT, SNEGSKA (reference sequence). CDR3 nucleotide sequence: TGCAGTGCTAGAGTCCTTGGACGGAGCTCCTACGAGCAGTACTTC. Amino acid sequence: CSARVLGRSSYEQYF.

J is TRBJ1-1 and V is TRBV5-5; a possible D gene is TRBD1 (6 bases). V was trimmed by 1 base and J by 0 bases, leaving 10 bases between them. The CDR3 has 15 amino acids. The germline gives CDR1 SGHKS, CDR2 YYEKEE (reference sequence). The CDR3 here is CASSLRGAVNTEAFF. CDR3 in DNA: TGTGCCAGCAGCTTGCGGGGGGCTGTGAACACTGAAGCTTTCTTT.

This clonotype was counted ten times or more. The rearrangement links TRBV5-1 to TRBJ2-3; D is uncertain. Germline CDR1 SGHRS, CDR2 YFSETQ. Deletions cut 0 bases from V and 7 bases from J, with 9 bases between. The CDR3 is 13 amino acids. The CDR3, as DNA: TGCGCCAGCAGCTTGGAGATCGGTAATACGCAGTATTTT. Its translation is CASSLEIGNTQYF.

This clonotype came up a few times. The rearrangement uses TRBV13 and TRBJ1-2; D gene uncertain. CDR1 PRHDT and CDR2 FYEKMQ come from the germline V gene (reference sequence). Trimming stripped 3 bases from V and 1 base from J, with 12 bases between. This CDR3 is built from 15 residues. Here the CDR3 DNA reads TGTGCCAGCAGCTTCCGATTGACGGATAACTATGGCTACACCTTC. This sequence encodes CASSFRLTDNYGYTF. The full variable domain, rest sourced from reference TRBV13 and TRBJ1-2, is AAGVIQSPRHLIKEKRETATLKCYPIPRHDTVYWYQQGPGQDPQFLISFYEKMQSDKGSIPDRFSAQQFSDYHSELNMSSLELGDSALYFCASSFRLTDNYGYTFGSGTRLTVV.

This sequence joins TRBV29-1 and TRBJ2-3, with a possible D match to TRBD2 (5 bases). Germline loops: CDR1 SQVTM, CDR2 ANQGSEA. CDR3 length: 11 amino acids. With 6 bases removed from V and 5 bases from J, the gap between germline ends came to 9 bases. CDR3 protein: CSVREGDTQYF. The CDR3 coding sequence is TGCAGCGTGAGGGAAGGAGATACGCAGTATTTT.

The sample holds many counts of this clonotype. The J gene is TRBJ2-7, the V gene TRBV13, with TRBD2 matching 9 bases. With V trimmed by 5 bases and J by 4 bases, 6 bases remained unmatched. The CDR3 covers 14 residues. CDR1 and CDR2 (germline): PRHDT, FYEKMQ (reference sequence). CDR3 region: CASSTGTSFYEQYF. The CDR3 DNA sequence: TGTGCCAGCAGCACCGGGACTAGCTTTTACGAGCAGTACTTC.

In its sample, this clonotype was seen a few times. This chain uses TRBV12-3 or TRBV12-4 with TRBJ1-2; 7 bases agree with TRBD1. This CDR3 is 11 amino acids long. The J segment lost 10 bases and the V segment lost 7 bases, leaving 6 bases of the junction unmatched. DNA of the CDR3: TGTGCCAGCACCACAGGGGAGGCCTACACCTTC. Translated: CASTTGEAYTF.

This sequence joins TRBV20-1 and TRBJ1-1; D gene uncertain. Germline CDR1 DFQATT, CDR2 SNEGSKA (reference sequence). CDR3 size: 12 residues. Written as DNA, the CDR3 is TGCAGCCCCATGAGGGTGAACACTGAAGCTTTCTTT. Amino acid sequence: CSPMRVNTEAFF.

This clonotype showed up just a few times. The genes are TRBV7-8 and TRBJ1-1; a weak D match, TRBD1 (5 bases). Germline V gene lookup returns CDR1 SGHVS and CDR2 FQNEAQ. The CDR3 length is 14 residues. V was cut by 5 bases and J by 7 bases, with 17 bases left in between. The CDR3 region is CASSPTGWGGEAFF. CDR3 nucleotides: TGTGCCAGCAGCCCAACCGGGTGGGGGGGTGAAGCTTTCTTT.

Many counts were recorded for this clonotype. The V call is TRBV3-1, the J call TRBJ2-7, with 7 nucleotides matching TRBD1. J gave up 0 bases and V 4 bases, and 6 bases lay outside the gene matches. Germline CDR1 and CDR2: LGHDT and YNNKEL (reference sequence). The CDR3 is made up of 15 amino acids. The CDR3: CASSPADRSSYEQYF. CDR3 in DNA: TGTGCCAGCAGCCCCGCGGACAGGAGCTCCTACGAGCAGTACTTC.

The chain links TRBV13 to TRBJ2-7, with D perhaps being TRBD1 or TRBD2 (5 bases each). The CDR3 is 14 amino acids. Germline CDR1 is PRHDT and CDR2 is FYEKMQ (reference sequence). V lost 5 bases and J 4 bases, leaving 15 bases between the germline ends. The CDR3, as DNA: TGTGCCAGCAGCGTGGGACGGAGGATTTACGAGCAGTACTTC. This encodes CASSVGRRIYEQYF.